A selection of T cell receptor beta chains follows, all from one sample in a study of radiotherapy plus CTLA-4 blockade in lung cancer. Libraries were prepared by immunoSEQ multiplex PCR; TCRdb keeps only in-frame clonotypes and omits some of them. Of about 120,000 clones detected, just under 90% appear once; the ten largest clones hold over 6%. Sequenced material: peripheral blood, taken from a patient treated with radiotherapy plus ipilimumab. These receptors all stem from a human donor with non-small cell lung cancer that progressed on radiotherapy plus ipilimumab. CDR3s include the opening cysteine and the closing phenylalanine or tryptophan. D genes are given only for firm matches. Only some rows state a clone size, as once, few, many or a class for expanded clones.

CDR3aa: CASSARLAGEELFF; CDR3nt: TGTGCCAGCAGTGCCCGCCTAGCGGGCGAGGAGCTGTTTTTT; v_gene: TRBV2; d_gene: TRBD2; abundance: -; j_gene: TRBJ2-2
CDR3aa: CASSAGTGPYNEQFF; CDR3nt: TGTGCCAGCAGCGCGGGGACAGGGCCCTACAATGAGCAGTTCTTC; v_gene: TRBV9; d_gene: TRBD1; abundance: -; j_gene: TRBJ2-1
CDR3aa: CASSPVERGTDTQYF; CDR3nt: TGTGCCAGCTCACCAGTTGAGAGGGGCACAGATACGCAGTATTTT; v_gene: TRBV18; d_gene: -; abundance: -; j_gene: TRBJ2-3
CDR3aa: CASGLGAGELFF; CDR3nt: TGTGCTAGTGGCCTGGGGGCCGGGGAGCTGTTTTTT; v_gene: TRBV12-5; d_gene: -; abundance: -; j_gene: TRBJ2-2
CDR3aa: CSVTTPGHRNEQYF; CDR3nt: TGCAGCGTGACTACCCCGGGACATAGGAACGAGCAGTACTTC; v_gene: TRBV29-1; d_gene: -; abundance: -; j_gene: TRBJ2-7
CDR3aa: CASSLAPGTSGYEQYF; CDR3nt: TGCGCCAGCAGCTTGGCCCCCGGGACTAGCGGCTACGAGCAGTACTTC; v_gene: TRBV5-1; d_gene: TRBD2; abundance: once; j_gene: TRBJ2-7
CDR3aa: CASRGFRNTEAFF; CDR3nt: TGTGCCAGCAGAGGGTTCAGGAACACTGAAGCTTTCTTT; v_gene: TRBV6-5; d_gene: -; abundance: -; j_gene: TRBJ1-1
CDR3aa: CASSPGQRGTNTEAFF; CDR3nt: TGTGCCAGCAGTCCAGGGCAGAGGGGAACCAACACTGAAGCTTTCTTT; v_gene: TRBV7-2; d_gene: -; abundance: -; j_gene: TRBJ1-1
CDR3aa: CASSAGLAGDNAKNIQYF; CDR3nt: TGCGCCAGCAGCGCCGGACTAGCGGGAGATAATGCCAAAAACATTCAGTACTTC; v_gene: TRBV5-1; d_gene: TRBD2; abundance: -; j_gene: TRBJ2-4
CDR3aa: CASSEARGQGPGYTF; CDR3nt: TGTGCCAGCAGTGAAGCCCGGGGACAGGGACCGGGCTACACCTTC; v_gene: TRBV2; d_gene: TRBD1; abundance: -; j_gene: TRBJ1-2
CDR3aa: CASSIKRVNTEAFF; CDR3nt: TGTGCCAGTAGTATTAAGAGGGTGAACACTGAAGCTTTCTTT; v_gene: TRBV19; d_gene: -; abundance: -; j_gene: TRBJ1-1
CDR3aa: CASSQTGITGELFF; CDR3nt: TGCGCCAGCAGCCAAACAGGGATCACCGGGGAGCTGTTTTTT; v_gene: TRBV5-1; d_gene: -; abundance: once; j_gene: TRBJ2-2
CDR3aa: CASRRSGQGSYEQYF; CDR3nt: TGTGCCAGCAGACGTAGCGGACAGGGTTCCTACGAGCAGTACTTC; v_gene: TRBV6-5; d_gene: TRBD1; abundance: few; j_gene: TRBJ2-7
CDR3aa: CASNIRGDPGELFF; CDR3nt: TGTGCCAGCAATATTCGAGGGGATCCGGGGGAGCTGTTTTTT; v_gene: TRBV6-5; d_gene: -; abundance: -; j_gene: TRBJ2-2
CDR3aa: CASSLLVPSGPTYEQYF; CDR3nt: TGTGCCAGCAGCTTATTAGTGCCTAGCGGACCCACCTACGAGCAGTACTTC; v_gene: TRBV7-9; d_gene: TRBD2; abundance: -; j_gene: TRBJ2-7
CDR3aa: CAWSSGQSYTF; CDR3nt: TGTGCCTGGAGTTCAGGGCAGAGCTACACCTTC; v_gene: TRBV30; d_gene: -; abundance: -; j_gene: TRBJ1-2
CDR3aa: CASTTPGGTEAFF; CDR3nt: TGTGCCAGCACCACCCCAGGGGGGACTGAAGCTTTCTTT; v_gene: TRBV6-5; d_gene: TRBD1; abundance: -; j_gene: TRBJ1-1
CDR3aa: CASSPTGAHRGYTF; CDR3nt: TGTGCCAGCAGCCCCACAGGGGCTCATAGGGGCTACACCTTC; v_gene: TRBV7-3; d_gene: TRBD1; abundance: -; j_gene: TRBJ1-2
CDR3aa: CASSQGVAGTLLTGELFF; CDR3nt: TGTGCCAGCAGCCAAGGTGTGGCGGGGACCCTTCTCACCGGGGAGCTGTTTTTT; v_gene: TRBV14; d_gene: -; abundance: -; j_gene: TRBJ2-2
CDR3aa: CASSPGTGGYYLFF; CDR3nt: TGTGCCAGCAGCCCCGGGACAGGGGGGTATTACCTGTTTTTT; v_gene: TRBV7-9; d_gene: TRBD1; abundance: -; j_gene: TRBJ1-4
CDR3aa: CASKRAGGSGELFF; CDR3nt: TGTGCCAGCAAACGGGCAGGGGGCTCCGGGGAGCTGTTTTTT; v_gene: TRBV6-5; d_gene: TRBD1; abundance: -; j_gene: TRBJ2-2
CDR3aa: CASSSGTSGEETQYF; CDR3nt: TGTGCCAGCAGCTCCGGGACTAGCGGCGAAGAGACCCAGTACTTC; v_gene: TRBV5-6; d_gene: TRBD2; abundance: -; j_gene: TRBJ2-5
CDR3aa: CASNRVLNTEAFF; CDR3nt: TGTGCCAGTAACAGGGTGTTGAACACTGAAGCTTTCTTT; v_gene: TRBV6-1; d_gene: -; abundance: -; j_gene: TRBJ1-1
CDR3aa: CASSQGQGLAGGEQYF; CDR3nt: TGTGCCAGCAGCCAGGGCCAGGGACTAGCGGGAGGCGAGCAGTACTTC; v_gene: TRBV7-9; d_gene: TRBD2; abundance: -; j_gene: TRBJ2-7